This TCR beta chain was found in a study of CD8+ T cells in alopecia areata. Study background: Treated patients were given 5 to 10 mg oral tofacitinib twice daily. Findings of the study overall: In scalp samples, resident alphabeta T cells of normal skin are also sequenced. Across lesional scalp, and particularly alopecia totalis/universalis, clonality surpassed that of normal scalp.

A word on this clone: Its antigen remains unknown.

Trimming stripped 0 bases from V and 2 bases from J, with 8 bases between. CDR1 is KGHSH, CDR2 LQKENI, per germline. The CDR3 sequence is 15 residues long. The study team obtained lesional scalp punch biopsies and peripheral blood from alopecia areata patients. As the sequencing template, cDNA was produced by extracting RNA and reverse transcribing it. Generated by immunoSEQ multiplex PCR, the TCRdb table keeps only in-frame clones and is missing some. The sample records 65,000 to 75,000 clones, 40% to 50% being singletons. The receptor comes from a human donor with alopecia areata. The chain uses TRBV18 and TRBJ1-5; D is ambiguous. This specimen consisted of CD8+ T cells sorted from blood, obtained at week 0. The chain's CDR3 is CASSPPGGRNQPQHF. The CDR3 DNA reads TGTGCCAGCTCACCACCGGGAGGGCGCAATCAGCCCCAGCATTTT.